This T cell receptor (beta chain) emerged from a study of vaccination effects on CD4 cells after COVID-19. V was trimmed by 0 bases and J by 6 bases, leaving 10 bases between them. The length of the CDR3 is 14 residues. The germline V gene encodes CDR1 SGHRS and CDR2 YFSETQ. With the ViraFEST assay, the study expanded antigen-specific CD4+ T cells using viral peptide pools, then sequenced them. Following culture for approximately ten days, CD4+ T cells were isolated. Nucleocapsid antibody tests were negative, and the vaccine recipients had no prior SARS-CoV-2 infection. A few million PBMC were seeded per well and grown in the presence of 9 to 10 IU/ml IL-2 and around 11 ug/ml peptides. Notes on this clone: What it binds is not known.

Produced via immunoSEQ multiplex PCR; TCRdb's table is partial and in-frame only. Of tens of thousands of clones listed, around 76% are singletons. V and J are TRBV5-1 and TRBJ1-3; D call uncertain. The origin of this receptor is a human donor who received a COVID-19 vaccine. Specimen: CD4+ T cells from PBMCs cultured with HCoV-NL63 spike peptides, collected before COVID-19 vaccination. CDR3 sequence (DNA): TGCGCCAGCAGCTTGGCAGAGCCAGAAAACACCATATATTTT. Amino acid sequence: CASSLAEPENTIYF.